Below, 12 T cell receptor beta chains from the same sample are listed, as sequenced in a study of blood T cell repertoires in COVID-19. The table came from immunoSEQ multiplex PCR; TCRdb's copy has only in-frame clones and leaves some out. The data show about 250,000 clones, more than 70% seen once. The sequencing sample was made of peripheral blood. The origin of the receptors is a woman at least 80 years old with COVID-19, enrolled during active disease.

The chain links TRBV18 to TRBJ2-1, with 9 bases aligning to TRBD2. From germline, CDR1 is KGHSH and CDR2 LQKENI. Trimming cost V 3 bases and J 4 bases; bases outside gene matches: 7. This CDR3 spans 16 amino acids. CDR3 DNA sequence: TGTGCCAGCTCACCTGCAGCGGGGGGAGCTTACAATGAGCAGTTCTTC. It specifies CASSPAAGGAYNEQFF.

CDR3 loop: CASSGAAAGANVLTF. CDR3 bases: TGTGCCAGCAGCGGAGCCGCGGCTGGGGCCAACGTCCTGACTTTC. J is TRBJ2-6 and V is TRBV7-9, with D hard to call. Trimming left V 5 bases short and J 2 bases short, with 10 bases between. CDR3 size: 15 residues. Germline V gene data show CDR1 as SEHNR and CDR2 as FQNEAQ (reference sequence).

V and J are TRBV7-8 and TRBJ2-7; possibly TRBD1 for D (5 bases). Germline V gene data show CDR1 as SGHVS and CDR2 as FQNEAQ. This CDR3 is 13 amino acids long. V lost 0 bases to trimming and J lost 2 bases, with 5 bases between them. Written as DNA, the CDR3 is TGTGCCAGCAGCTTAGCGGACACCTACGAGCAGTACTTC. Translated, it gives CASSLADTYEQYF.

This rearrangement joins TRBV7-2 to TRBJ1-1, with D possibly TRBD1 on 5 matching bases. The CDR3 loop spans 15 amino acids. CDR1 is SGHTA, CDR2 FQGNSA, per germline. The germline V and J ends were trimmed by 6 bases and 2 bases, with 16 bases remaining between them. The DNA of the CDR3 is TGTGCCAGCAGTCCTTGGGGGGGAAGCAACACTGAAGCTTTCTTT. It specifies CASSPWGGSNTEAFF. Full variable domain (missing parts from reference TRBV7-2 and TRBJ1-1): GAGVSQSPSNKVTEKGKDVELRCDPISGHTALYWYRQSLGQGLEFLIYFQGNSAPDKSGLPSDRFSAERTGGSVSTLTIQRTQQEDSAVYLCASSPWGGSNTEAFFGQGTRLTVV.

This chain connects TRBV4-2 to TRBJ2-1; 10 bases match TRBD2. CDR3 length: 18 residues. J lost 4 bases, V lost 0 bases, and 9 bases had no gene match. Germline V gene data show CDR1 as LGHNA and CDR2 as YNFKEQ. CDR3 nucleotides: TGTGCCAGCAGCCAAGAGGGTCGTAGCGGGGGGACTTACAATGAGCAGTTCTTC. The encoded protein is CASSQEGRSGGTYNEQFF.

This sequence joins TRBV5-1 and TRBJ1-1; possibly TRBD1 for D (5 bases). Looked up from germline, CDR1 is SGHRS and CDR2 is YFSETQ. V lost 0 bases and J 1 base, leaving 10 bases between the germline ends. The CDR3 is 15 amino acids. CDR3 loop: CASSLEAGKNTEAFF. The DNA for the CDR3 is TGCGCCAGCAGCTTGGAGGCAGGGAAGAACACTGAAGCTTTCTTT.

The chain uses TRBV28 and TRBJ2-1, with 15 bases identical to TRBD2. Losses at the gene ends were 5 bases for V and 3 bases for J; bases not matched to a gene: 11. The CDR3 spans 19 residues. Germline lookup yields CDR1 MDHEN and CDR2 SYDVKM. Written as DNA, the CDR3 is TGTGCCAGCAGTCCCGGGACTAGCGGGGGGCCTTCGAACTACAATGAGCAGTTCTTC. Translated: CASSPGTSGGPSNYNEQFF.

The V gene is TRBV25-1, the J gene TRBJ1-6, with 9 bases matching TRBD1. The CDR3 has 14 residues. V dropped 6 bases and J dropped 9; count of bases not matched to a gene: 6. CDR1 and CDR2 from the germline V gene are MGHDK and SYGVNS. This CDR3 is CASRGDRVVSPLHF. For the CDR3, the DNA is TGTGCCAGCAGGGGGGACAGGGTGGTTTCACCCCTCCACTTT.

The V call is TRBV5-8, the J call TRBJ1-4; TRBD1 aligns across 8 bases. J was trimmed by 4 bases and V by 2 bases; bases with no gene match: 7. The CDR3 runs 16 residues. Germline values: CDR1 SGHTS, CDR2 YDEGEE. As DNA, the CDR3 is TGTGCCAGCAGCTTACCGGGACAGGCGATTAATGAAAAACTGTTTTTT. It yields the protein CASSLPGQAINEKLFF.

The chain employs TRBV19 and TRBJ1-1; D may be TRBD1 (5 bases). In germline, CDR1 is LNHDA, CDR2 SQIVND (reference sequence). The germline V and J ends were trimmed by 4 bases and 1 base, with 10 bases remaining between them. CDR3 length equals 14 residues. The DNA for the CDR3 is TGTGCCAGTAGTACCTGGCAGGGGAACACTGAAGCTTTCTTT. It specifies CASSTWQGNTEAFF.

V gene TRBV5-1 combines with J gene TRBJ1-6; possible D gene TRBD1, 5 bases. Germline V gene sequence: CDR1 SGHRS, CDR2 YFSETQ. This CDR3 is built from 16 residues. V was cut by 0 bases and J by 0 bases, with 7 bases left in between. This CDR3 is CASSLDGGSYNSPLHF. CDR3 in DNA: TGCGCCAGCAGCTTGGACGGGGGCTCCTATAATTCACCCCTCCACTTT.

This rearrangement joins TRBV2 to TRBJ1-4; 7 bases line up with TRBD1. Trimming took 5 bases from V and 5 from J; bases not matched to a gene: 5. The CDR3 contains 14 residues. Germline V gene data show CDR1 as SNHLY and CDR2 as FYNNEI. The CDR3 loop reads CASSSQGINEKLFF. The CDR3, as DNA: TGTGCCAGCAGTTCACAGGGGATAAATGAAAAACTGTTTTTT.